Below, 21 T cell receptor beta chains from the same sample are listed, as sequenced in a study of cytomegalovirus exposure and HLA in healthy donors. The study ran its PCR with 60 Vbeta and 13 Jbeta primers. Clones were read by immunoSEQ multiplex PCR, and TCRdb kept only the in-frame ones, dropping some. This sample's table reports roughly 190,000 clones. Sequencing input: PBMCs. Every receptor here comes from a man aged 25-45 years in good health and CMV-seronegative.

Of note for this clone: A junction end diverges from the germline sequence, so it may reflect a read error. The rearrangement links TRBV2 to TRBJ1-5; D not resolved. This CDR3 has 14 amino acids. Germline V CDR1 and CDR2: SNHLY, FYNNEI. CDR3 DNA: TGTGCCAGCAACTTTGAGAATAGCCATCAGCCCCAGCATTTT. Translating it yields CASNFENSHQPQHF.

The rearrangement uses TRBV5-1 and TRBJ2-1; D remains unclear. The length of the CDR3 is 14 residues. The ends were cut back, 4 bases at V and 5 bases at J, with 13 bases in the middle. Germline CDR1 SGHRS, CDR2 YFSETQ. As DNA, the CDR3 is TGCGCCAGCAGCCTGATCGGCGGAAACAATGAGCAGTTCTTC. Translation: CASSLIGGNNEQFF.

The CDR3 here is CASSLAGTSYEQFF. DNA of the CDR3: TGTGCCAGCAGCTTAGCTGGGACTAGCTATGAGCAGTTCTTC. This chain connects TRBV7-8 to TRBJ2-1; TRBD2 agrees at 9 bases. V shed 0 bases and J 8 bases; nucleotides not matched to a gene: 2. The CDR3 has 14 residues. Germline V lookup: CDR1 SGHVS, CDR2 FQNEAQ.

This chain joins TRBV27 and TRBJ1-1, with D possibly TRBD1 on 6 matching bases. V was clipped by 8 bases and J by 7 bases, with 20 bases between them. The germline V gene has CDR1 MNHEY and CDR2 SMNVEV (reference sequence). This CDR3 is 14 amino acids long. The CDR3 DNA reads TGTGCCAGCCGATGGGGGGGCTATCGGGATGAAGCTTTCTTT. It is translated as CASRWGGYRDEAFF.

V gene TRBV7-9 combines with J gene TRBJ2-7; 9 bases map to TRBD2. CDR1 and CDR2 (germline): SEHNR, FQNEAQ (reference sequence). The CDR3 sequence is 18 residues long. The junction had 16 bases not matched to a gene; V was cut back by 5 bases and J by 2 bases. CDR3 loop: CASSPHDAFSGRTYEQYF. The CDR3 DNA sequence: TGTGCCAGCAGCCCCCACGACGCCTTTAGCGGGAGAACCTACGAGCAGTACTTC.

This sequence joins TRBV4-1 and TRBJ1-1; D gene unclear. V dropped 6 bases and J dropped 4 bases, with 21 bases sitting between them. CDR3 length: 16 residues. Germline V CDR1 and CDR2: MGHRA, YSYEKL. The CDR3 sequence is CASSSAGRGPSTEAFF. The CDR3, as DNA: TGCGCCAGCAGTTCCGCGGGTCGAGGGCCTAGCACTGAAGCTTTCTTT.

The rearrangement uses TRBV7-9 and TRBJ1-6, with D perhaps matching TRBD1 (5 bases). Germline CDR1 SEHNR, CDR2 FQNEAQ (reference sequence). The CDR3 is 14 amino acids. Deletions cut 5 bases from V and 8 bases from J, with 13 bases between. CDR3 protein: CASSLKDSYSPLHF. The CDR3 DNA reads as TGTGCCAGCAGCCTTAAAGACAGCTATTCACCCCTCCACTTT.

The chain carries TRBV9 and TRBJ2-1, with D tentatively TRBD1 (6 bases). V lost 2 bases and J lost 8, with 14 bases in between. The CDR3 runs to 14 residues. Germline CDR1 is SGDLS and CDR2 is YYNGEE. The CDR3 sequence: CASSVLTGFDEQFF. The CDR3 DNA follows: TGTGCCAGCAGCGTTCTAACAGGGTTCGATGAGCAGTTCTTC.

The chain has TRBV5-6 and TRBJ2-3; D gene unclear. The CDR3 extends over 12 amino acids. V was shortened by 4 bases and J by 2 bases, with 5 bases between the two germline ends. Germline CDR1 is SGHDT and CDR2 is YYEEEE. As DNA, the CDR3 is TGTGCCAGCAGCCAGGACACAGATACGCAGTATTTT. This encodes CASSQDTDTQYF.

The V call is TRBV7-9, the J call TRBJ1-1; 7 bases line up with TRBD1. Germline CDR1 and CDR2: SEHNR and FQNEAQ (reference sequence). V was pared by 5 bases and J by 0 bases, with 9 bases of the junction left unmatched. This CDR3 has 16 amino acids. CDR3: CASSAHRDSLNTEAFF. CDR3 nucleotide sequence: TGTGCCAGCAGCGCTCACCGGGACAGCCTGAACACTGAAGCTTTCTTT.

The genes are TRBV7-2 and TRBJ1-3; D might be TRBD1 (5 bases). V lost 4 bases and J lost 2, with 15 bases in between. This CDR3 has 16 amino acids. The germline gives CDR1 SGHTA, CDR2 FQGNSA. CDR3 nucleotides: TGTGCCAGCAGCTCCAGGGCGGGGTCGGCTGGAAACACCATATATTTT. This sequence encodes CASSSRAGSAGNTIYF. The variable domain in full, with the rest retrieved from reference TRBV7-2 and TRBJ1-3, is GAGVSQSPSNKVTEKGKDVELRCDPISGHTALYWYRQSLGQGLEFLIYFQGNSAPDKSGLPSDRFSAERTGGSVSTLTIQRTQQEDSAVYLCASSSRAGSAGNTIYFGEGSWLTVV.

J is TRBJ2-5 and V is TRBV11-3; a possible D gene is TRBD1 (6 bases). Trimming cost V 5 bases and J 2 bases, with 15 bases left between them. In germline, CDR1 is SGHNT, CDR2 YENEEA. The CDR3 length is 15 residues. CDR3 sequence reads: CASSHFQDSQETQYF. CDR3 coding DNA: TGTGCCAGCAGCCATTTTCAGGACAGTCAAGAGACCCAGTACTTC.

The rearrangement joins TRBV11-3 to TRBJ2-2; 14 bases fit TRBD2. The CDR3 runs to 17 residues. The V segment lost 1 base and the J segment 5 bases; nucleotides outside the gene matches: 3. Germline-derived CDR1 and CDR2 are SGHNT and YENEEA. The CDR3 region is CASSLGGLAGDTGELFF. Here the CDR3 DNA reads TGTGCCAGCAGCTTAGGGGGACTAGCGGGGGATACCGGGGAGCTGTTTTTT.

The chain carries TRBV4-1 and TRBJ2-4; 11 nucleotides line up with TRBD2. The V and J ends lost 1 base and 2 bases, in that order; junction bases with no gene match: 13. This CDR3 is built from 20 residues. Germline CDR1 MGHRA, CDR2 YSYEKL. CDR3 nucleotides: TGCGCCAGCAGCCAAGGACGATTAGCGGGAGGGCCGGGGCCCAAAAACATTCAGTACTTC. As protein: CASSQGRLAGGPGPKNIQYF.

CDR3 nucleotide sequence: TGTGCCAGCAGTTACGGGACAGCCGAAACTGGAAACACCATATATTTT. Translating gives CASSYGTAETGNTIYF. This chain connects TRBV6-5 to TRBJ1-3; TRBD1 matches 7 bases. CDR1 and CDR2 from the germline V gene are MNHEY and SVGAGI. Trimming at V came to 2 bases and at J to 2 bases, leaving 6 bases not matched to a gene. There are 16 residues in the CDR3.

This sequence joins TRBV5-1 and TRBJ1-4; TRBD1 matches at 7 bases. This CDR3 is built from 15 residues. From germline, CDR1 is SGHRS and CDR2 YFSETQ. The junction had 3 bases not matched to a gene; V was cut back by 0 bases and J by 4 bases. This CDR3 is CASSLGDSYNEKLFF. CDR3 in DNA: TGCGCCAGCAGCTTGGGGGACAGTTATAATGAAAAACTGTTTTTT.

The chain is built from TRBV30 and TRBJ2-7; 9 positions match TRBD1. CDR1 and CDR2 from the germline V gene are GTSNPN and SVGIG (reference sequence). The CDR3 covers 15 residues. The ends lost 4 bases at V and 2 bases at J; junction bases unmatched: 9. CDR3 loop: CAWNSGQGIAYEQYF. The DNA for the CDR3 is TGTGCCTGGAATTCTGGACAGGGGATTGCCTACGAGCAGTACTTC.

This chain connects TRBV7-2 to TRBJ1-2, with D possibly matching TRBD1 (5 bases). This CDR3 region has 13 residues. Trimming left V 3 bases short and J 8 bases short, with 13 bases between. The germline gives CDR1 SGHTA, CDR2 FQGNSA. DNA of the CDR3: TGTGCCAGCAGCTTGGGCAGGGAACACGGCTACACCTTC. Residues: CASSLGREHGYTF. Full variable domain (missing parts from reference TRBV7-2 and TRBJ1-2): GAGVSQSPSNKVTEKGKDVELRCDPISGHTALYWYRQSLGQGLEFLIYFQGNSAPDKSGLPSDRFSAERTGGSVSTLTIQRTQQEDSAVYLCASSLGREHGYTFGSGTRLTVV.

The CDR3 loop is CASSIRGITEAFF. The CDR3, as DNA: TGTGCCAGTAGTATAAGGGGGATCACTGAAGCTTTCTTT. The chain has TRBV19 and TRBJ1-1, with D possibly matching TRBD1 (6 bases). Germline V gene lookup returns CDR1 LNHDA and CDR2 SQIVND (reference sequence). The CDR3 sequence is 13 residues long. The ends were cut back, 2 bases at V and 4 bases at J, with 8 bases in the middle. Filled out from reference TRBV19 and TRBJ1-1, the complete variable domain reads DGGITQSPKYLFRKEGQNVTLSCEQNLNHDAMYWYRQDPGQGLRLIYYSQIVNDFQKGDIAEGYSVSREKKESFPLTVTSAQKNPTAFYLCASSIRGITEAFFGQGTRLTVV.

V gene TRBV6-6 combines with J gene TRBJ2-2, with a possible D match to TRBD1 (5 bases). Trimming stripped 6 bases from V and 0 bases from J, with 11 bases between. Germline loops: CDR1 MNHNY, CDR2 SVGAGI (reference sequence). The CDR3 runs 15 residues. The CDR3 spells CASSRTSANTGELFF. The CDR3 DNA is TGTGCCAGCAGCAGGACAAGCGCGAACACCGGGGAGCTGTTTTTT.

The rearrangement links TRBV6-4 to TRBJ2-2, with a tentative D call TRBD2 (6 bases). Germline-derived CDR1 and CDR2 are MRHNA and SNTAGT. V was cut by 3 bases and J by 4 bases, with 9 bases left in between. This CDR3 spans 14 amino acids. Here the CDR3 reads CASSEGLFTGELFF. In nucleotides, the CDR3 is TGTGCCAGCAGTGAGGGACTCTTCACCGGGGAGCTGTTTTTT.